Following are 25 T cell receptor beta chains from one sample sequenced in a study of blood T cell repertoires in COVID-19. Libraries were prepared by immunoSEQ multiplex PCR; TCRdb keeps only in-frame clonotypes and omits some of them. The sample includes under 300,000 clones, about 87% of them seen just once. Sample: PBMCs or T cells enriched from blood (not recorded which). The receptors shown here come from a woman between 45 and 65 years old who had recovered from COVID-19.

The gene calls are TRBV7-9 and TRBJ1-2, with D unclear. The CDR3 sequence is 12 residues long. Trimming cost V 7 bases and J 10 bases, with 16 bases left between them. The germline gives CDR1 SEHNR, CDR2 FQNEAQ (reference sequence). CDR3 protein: CASTLSAGYYTF. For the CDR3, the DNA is TGTGCCAGCACCCTATCGGCGGGATACTACACCTTC.

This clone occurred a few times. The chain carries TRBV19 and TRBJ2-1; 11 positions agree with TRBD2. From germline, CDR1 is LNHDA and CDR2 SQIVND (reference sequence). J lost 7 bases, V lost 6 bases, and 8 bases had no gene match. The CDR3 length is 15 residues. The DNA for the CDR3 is TGTGCCAGTAGACTCTTAGCGGGAGGGCCGAATGAGCAGTTCTTC. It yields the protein CASRLLAGGPNEQFF. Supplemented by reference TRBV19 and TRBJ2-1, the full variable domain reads DGGITQSPKYLFRKEGQNVTLSCEQNLNHDAMYWYRQDPGQGLRLIYYSQIVNDFQKGDIAEGYSVSREKKESFPLTVTSAQKNPTAFYLCASRLLAGGPNEQFFGPGTRLTVL.

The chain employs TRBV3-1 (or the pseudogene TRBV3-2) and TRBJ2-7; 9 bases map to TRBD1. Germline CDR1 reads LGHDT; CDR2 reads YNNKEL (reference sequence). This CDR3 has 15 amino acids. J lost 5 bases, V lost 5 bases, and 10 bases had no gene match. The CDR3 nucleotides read TGTGCCAGCAGCGAAATGGTGGGACAGGGCCACGAGCAGTACTTC. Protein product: CASSEMVGQGHEQYF.

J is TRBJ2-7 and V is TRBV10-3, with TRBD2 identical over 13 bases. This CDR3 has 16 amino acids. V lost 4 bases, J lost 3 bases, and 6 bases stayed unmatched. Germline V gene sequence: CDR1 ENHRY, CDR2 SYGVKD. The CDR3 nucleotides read TGTGCCATCAGTGCGAGACTAGCGGGAGGAAGCTACGAGCAGTACTTC. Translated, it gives CAISARLAGGSYEQYF.

The CDR3 DNA sequence: TGTGCCAGCAGCATTGACTCGCAGGAGCAGTACTTC. This sequence encodes CASSIDSQEQYF. The J gene is TRBJ2-7, the V gene TRBV11-2; D unclear. V lost 5 bases to trimming and J lost 7 bases, with 12 bases between them. CDR3 length: 12 amino acids. The germline gives CDR1 SGHAT, CDR2 FQNNGV.

CDR3 region: CASSLAGDFRETQYF. CDR3 DNA: TGTGCCAGCAGTCTAGCGGGAGATTTCCGGGAGACCCAGTACTTC. The chain uses TRBV9 and TRBJ2-5; TRBD2 agrees at 10 bases. Germline CDR1 SGDLS, CDR2 YYNGEE. The CDR3 runs to 15 residues. The junction had 9 bases not matched to a gene; V was cut back by 5 bases and J by 5 bases.

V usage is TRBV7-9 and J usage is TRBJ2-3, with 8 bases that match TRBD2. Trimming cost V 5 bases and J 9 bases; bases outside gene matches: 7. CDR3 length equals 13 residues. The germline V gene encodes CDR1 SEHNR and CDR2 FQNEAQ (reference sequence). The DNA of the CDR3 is TGTGCCAGCAGCCCAAACAGCGGGAGAACGCAGTATTTT. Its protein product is CASSPNSGRTQYF. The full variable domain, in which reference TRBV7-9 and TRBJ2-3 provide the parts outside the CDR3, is DTGVSQNPRHKITKRGQNVTFRCDPISEHNRLYWYRQTLGQGPEFLTYFQNEAQLEKSRLLSDRFSAERPKGSFSTLEIQRTEQGDSAMYLCASSPNSGRTQYFGPGTRLTVL.

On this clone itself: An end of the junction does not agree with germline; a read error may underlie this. This CDR3 is CASRYSGVMNEQYF. CDR3 DNA: TGTGCCAGCCGTTACTCCGGGGTAATGAACGAGCAGTACTTC. J is TRBJ2-7 and V is TRBV6-5; weak D call: TRBD2 (5 bases). Per the germline V gene, CDR1 is MNHEY and CDR2 is SVGAGI. CDR3 length: 14 amino acids.

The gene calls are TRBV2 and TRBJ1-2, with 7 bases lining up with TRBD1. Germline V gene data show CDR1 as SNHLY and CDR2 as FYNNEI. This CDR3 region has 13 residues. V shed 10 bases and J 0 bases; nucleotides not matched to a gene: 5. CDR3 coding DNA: TGTGCCATCCGACAGGGAGCTAACTATGGCTACACCTTC. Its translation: CAIRQGANYGYTF. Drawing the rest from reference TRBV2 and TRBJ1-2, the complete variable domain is EPEVTQTPSHQVTQMGQEVILRCVPISNHLYFYWYRQILGQKVEFLVSFYNNEISEKSEIFDDQFSVERPDGSNFTLKIRSTKLEDSAMYFCAIRQGANYGYTFGSGTRLTVV.

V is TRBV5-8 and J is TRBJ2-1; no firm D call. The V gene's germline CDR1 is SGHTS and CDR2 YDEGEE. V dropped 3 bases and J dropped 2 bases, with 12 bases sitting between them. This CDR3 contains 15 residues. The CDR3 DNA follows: TGTGCCAGCAGCTCCCGGGTGATGGCCTACAATGAGCAGTTCTTC. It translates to CASSSRVMAYNEQFF.

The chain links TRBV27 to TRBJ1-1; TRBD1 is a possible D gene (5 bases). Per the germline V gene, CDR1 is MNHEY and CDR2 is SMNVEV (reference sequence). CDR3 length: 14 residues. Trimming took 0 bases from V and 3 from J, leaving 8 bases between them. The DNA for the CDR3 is TGTGCCAGCAGTTTATCGCAGGGCTACACTGAAGCTTTCTTT. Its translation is CASSLSQGYTEAFF.

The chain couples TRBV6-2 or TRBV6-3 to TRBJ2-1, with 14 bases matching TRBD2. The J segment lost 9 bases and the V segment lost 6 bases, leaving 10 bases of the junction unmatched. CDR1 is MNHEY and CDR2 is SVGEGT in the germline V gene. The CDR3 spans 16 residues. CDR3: CASSPLSTSGRAEQFF. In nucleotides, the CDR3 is TGTGCCAGCAGCCCTTTGTCGACTAGCGGGAGGGCTGAGCAGTTCTTC.

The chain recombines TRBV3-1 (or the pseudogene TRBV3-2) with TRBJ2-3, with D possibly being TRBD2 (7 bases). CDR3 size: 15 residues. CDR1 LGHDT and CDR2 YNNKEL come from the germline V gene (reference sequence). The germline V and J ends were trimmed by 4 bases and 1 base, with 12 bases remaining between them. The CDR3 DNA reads TGTGCCAGCAGCCCCCGGGGGGCCGGCACAGATACGCAGTATTTT. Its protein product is CASSPRGAGTDTQYF.

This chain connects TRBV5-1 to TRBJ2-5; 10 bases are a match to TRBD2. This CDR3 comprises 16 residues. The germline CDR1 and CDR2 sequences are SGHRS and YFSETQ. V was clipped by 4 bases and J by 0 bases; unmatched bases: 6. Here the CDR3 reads CASSRSTSGYQETQYF. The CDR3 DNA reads TGCGCCAGCAGCCGATCGACTAGCGGGTACCAAGAGACCCAGTACTTC.

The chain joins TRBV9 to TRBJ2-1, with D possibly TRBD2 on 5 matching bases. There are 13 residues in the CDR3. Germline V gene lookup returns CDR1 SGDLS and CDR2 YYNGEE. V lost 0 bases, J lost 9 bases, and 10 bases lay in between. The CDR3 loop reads CASSVATAGEQFF. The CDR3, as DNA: TGTGCCAGCAGCGTAGCTACGGCGGGTGAGCAGTTCTTC.

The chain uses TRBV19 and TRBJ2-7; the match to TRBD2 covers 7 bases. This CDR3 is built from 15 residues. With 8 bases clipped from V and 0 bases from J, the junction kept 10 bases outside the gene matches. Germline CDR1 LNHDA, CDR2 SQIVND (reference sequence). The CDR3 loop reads CASSRTGTNSYEQYF. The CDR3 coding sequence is TGTGCCAGTTCGAGGACCGGGACTAACTCCTACGAGCAGTACTTC. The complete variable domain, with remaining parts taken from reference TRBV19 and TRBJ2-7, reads DGGITQSPKYLFRKEGQNVTLSCEQNLNHDAMYWYRQDPGQGLRLIYYSQIVNDFQKGDIAEGYSVSREKKESFPLTVTSAQKNPTAFYLCASSRTGTNSYEQYFGPGTRLTVT.

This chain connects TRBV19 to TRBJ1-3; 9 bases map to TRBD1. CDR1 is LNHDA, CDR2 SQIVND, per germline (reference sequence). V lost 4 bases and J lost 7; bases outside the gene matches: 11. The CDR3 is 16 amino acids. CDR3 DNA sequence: TGTGCCAGTAGTACCACCGGGACAGGGCTGGGGAACACCATATATTTT. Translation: CASSTTGTGLGNTIYF.

In DNA form, the CDR3 reads TGTGCCAGCAGTTTCCCGGGGACAGGGAAGTACGAGCAGTACTTC. This translates into CASSFPGTGKYEQYF. The chain carries TRBV28 and TRBJ2-7; 9 nucleotides agree with TRBD1. Per germline, CDR1 MDHEN and CDR2 SYDVKM. V shed 3 bases, J shed 4 bases, and the junction held 7 bases outside the gene matches. This CDR3 spans 15 amino acids.

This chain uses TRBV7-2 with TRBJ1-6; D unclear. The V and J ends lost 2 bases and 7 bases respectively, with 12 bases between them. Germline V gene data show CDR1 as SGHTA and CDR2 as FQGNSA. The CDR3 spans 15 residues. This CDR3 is CASSLSSLSNSPLHF. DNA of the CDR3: TGTGCCAGCAGCTTATCGAGTCTAAGCAATTCACCCCTCCACTTT.

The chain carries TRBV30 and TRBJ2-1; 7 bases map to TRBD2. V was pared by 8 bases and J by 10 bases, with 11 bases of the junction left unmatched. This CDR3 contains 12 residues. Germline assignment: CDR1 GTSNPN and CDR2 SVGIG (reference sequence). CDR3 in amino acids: CAQQRDVGEQFF. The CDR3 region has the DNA TGTGCCCAGCAGCGGGACGTTGGCGAGCAGTTCTTC.

The CDR3 sequence: CASTWGSGRRDNEQFF. The DNA for the CDR3 is TGTGCCAGCACCTGGGGTAGCGGGAGGAGAGACAATGAGCAGTTCTTC. The genes are TRBV28 and TRBJ2-1; 10 nucleotides match TRBD2. This CDR3 is 16 amino acids long. Germline CDR1 is MDHEN and CDR2 is SYDVKM. J gave up 5 bases and V 7 bases, and 11 bases lay outside the gene matches.

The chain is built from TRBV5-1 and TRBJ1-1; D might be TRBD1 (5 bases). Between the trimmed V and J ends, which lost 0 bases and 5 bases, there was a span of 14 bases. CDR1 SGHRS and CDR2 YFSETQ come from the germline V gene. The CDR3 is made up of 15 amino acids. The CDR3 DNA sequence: TGCGCCAGCAGCTTGGATGAGAAAAGGGGAACTGAAGCTTTCTTT. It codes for CASSLDEKRGTEAFF. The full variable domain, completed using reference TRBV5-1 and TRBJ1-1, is KAGVTQTPRYLIKTRGQQVTLSCSPISGHRSVSWYQQTPGQGLQFLFEYFSETQRNKGNFPGRFSGRQFSNSRSEMNVSTLELGDSALYLCASSLDEKRGTEAFFGQGTRLTVV.

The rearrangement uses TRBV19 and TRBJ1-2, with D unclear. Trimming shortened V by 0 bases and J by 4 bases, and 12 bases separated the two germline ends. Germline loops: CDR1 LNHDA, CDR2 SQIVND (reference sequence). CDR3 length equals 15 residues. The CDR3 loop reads CASSIDPGVRYGYTF. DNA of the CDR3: TGTGCCAGTAGTATAGATCCCGGGGTTCGCTATGGCTACACCTTC.

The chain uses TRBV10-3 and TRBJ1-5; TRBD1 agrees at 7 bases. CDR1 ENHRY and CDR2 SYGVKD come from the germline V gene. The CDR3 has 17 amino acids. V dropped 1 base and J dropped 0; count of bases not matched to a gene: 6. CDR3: CAISEYRRDSSNQPQHF. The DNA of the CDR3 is TGTGCCATCAGTGAGTACAGGAGGGACAGTAGCAATCAGCCCCAGCATTTT.

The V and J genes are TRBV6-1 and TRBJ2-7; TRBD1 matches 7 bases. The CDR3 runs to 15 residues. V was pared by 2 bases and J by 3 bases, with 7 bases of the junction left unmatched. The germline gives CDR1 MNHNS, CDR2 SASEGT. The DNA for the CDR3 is TGTGCCAGCAGTGAAACAGGGGCGGCGGGCTACGAGCAGTACTTC. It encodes CASSETGAAGYEQYF.